This is a list of T cell receptor beta chains from one sample in a study of identical twins. In TCRdb, the 5' RACE reads were re-called with MiXCR into one record per CDR3 protein. The repertoire holds roughly 770,000 distinct CDR3 sequences, with approximately 18% as singletons. These same data were also listed under a study on T cells expressing NK-cell markers.

Specimen: PBMCs. Source of these receptors: a young woman in good health. The CDR3 runs from the conserved cysteine through the conserved F or W. The D gene is left open where the match is weak. Not all rows give a size; the values are once, few, many and, for expanded clones, a class.

j_call clone_size v_call d_call cdr3_length cdr3_aa cdr3_nt
TRBJ2-1 few TRBV6-1 - 13 CASREGTYNEQFF TGTGCCAGCAGGGAAGGAACTTACAATGAGCAGTTCTTC
TRBJ2-7 - TRBV20-1 - 11 CSAPTRLGQYF TGCAGTGCTCCGACCCGTTTGGGGCAGTACTTC
TRBJ2-6 - TRBV2 - 15 CASSVLGTGANVLTF TGTGCCAGCAGTGTTCTGGGGACTGGGGCCAACGTCCTGACTTTC
TRBJ2-1 - TRBV5-1 TRBD2 15 CASSFSGVPYNEQFF TGCGCCAGCAGCTTTAGCGGGGTTCCCTACAATGAGCAGTTCTTC
TRBJ2-2 few TRBV29-1 - 12 CSVRTATGELFF TGCAGCGTACGGACGGCCACCGGGGAGCTGTTTTTT
TRBJ2-3 - TRBV20-1 - 14 CSASKADYTDTQYF TGCAGTGCTAGCAAGGCGGATTACACAGATACGCAGTATTTT
TRBJ2-2 few TRBV5-1 TRBD2 15 CASSFQGGDSGELFF TGCGCCAGCAGCTTCCAGGGAGGGGATTCCGGGGAGCTGTTTTTT
TRBJ2-7 - TRBV11-2 - 17 CASSLDSRGRGRYEQYF TGTGCCAGCAGCTTAGATAGCCGGGGCCGGGGCCGATACGAGCAGTACTTC
TRBJ2-7 once TRBV5-1 - 15 CASSLAGTTTYEQYF TGCGCCAGCAGCTTGGCCGGGACAACCACCTACGAGCAGTACTTC
TRBJ2-1 few TRBV29-1 - 14 CSVESDRRYNEQFF TGCAGCGTTGAGTCGGATCGGCGGTACAATGAGCAGTTCTTC
TRBJ1-1 few TRBV6-5 - 18 CASSYRRGREFRNTEAFF TGTGCCAGCAGTTACCGTAGGGGCAGGGAGTTTAGGAACACTGAAGCTTTCTTT
TRBJ2-7 once TRBV5-1 - 14 CASSYASAIYEQYF TGCGCCAGCAGCTACGCTAGCGCGATCTACGAGCAGTACTTC
TRBJ2-1 - TRBV12-3/TRBV12-4 - 14 CASSFLDSIHEQFF TGTGCCAGCAGTTTTCTCGACAGTATCCATGAGCAGTTCTTC
TRBJ1-1 few TRBV5-1 - 14 CASILVGRFTEAFF TGCGCCAGCATCCTGGTCGGTCGGTTCACTGAAGCTTTCTTT
TRBJ2-3 - TRBV12-3/TRBV12-4 - 12 CASSFVSVAQYF TGTGCCAGCAGTTTCGTGAGTGTGGCGCAGTATTTT
TRBJ2-4 - TRBV5-1 - 16 CASSLTGELAKNIQYF TGCGCCAGCAGCTTGACAGGCGAGTTAGCCAAAAACATTCAGTACTTC
TRBJ2-7 - TRBV20-1 - 14 CSAYFRDKPYEQYF TGCAGTGCTTACTTCCGGGACAAACCCTACGAGCAGTACTTC
TRBJ2-3 - TRBV24-1 TRBD2 15 CATSDQAGGSDTQYF TGTGCCACCAGTGACCAAGCGGGAGGATCAGATACGCAGTATTTT
TRBJ2-7 few TRBV5-5 - 12 CASSGDSHEQYF TGTGCCAGCAGCGGGGACTCCCACGAGCAGTACTTC
TRBJ2-7 - TRBV5-5 TRBD1 17 CASSSPPGQGAAYEQYF TGTGCCAGCAGCTCCCCTCCGGGACAGGGGGCAGCCTACGAGCAGTACTTC
TRBJ2-7 many TRBV20-1 - 13 CSTTTQAGYEQYF TGCAGTACTACGACACAGGCGGGCTACGAGCAGTACTTC
TRBJ2-3 many TRBV3-1 - 15 CASRRGGTSTDTQYF TGTGCCAGCAGACGTGGGGGGACTAGCACAGATACGCAGTATTTT
TRBJ2-2 - TRBV18 TRBD2 16 CASSPRLAGRTGELFF TGTGCCAGCTCACCGCGACTAGCGGGGCGAACCGGGGAGCTGTTTTTT
TRBJ2-2 - TRBV7-9 - 13 CASDAGGTGELFF TGTGCCAGCGACGCAGGGGGGACCGGGGAGCTGTTTTTT
TRBJ2-1 - TRBV20-1 TRBD2 14 CSAISGGASDEQFF TGCAGTGCTATAAGCGGGGGGGCGTCCGATGAGCAGTTCTTC